Below are 22 T cell receptor beta chains sequenced from a single sample in a study of post-analysis software for immune sequencing data (dated by TCRdb to about 2015). The research as a whole found: Roughly 5 TRBV segments, including TRBV5-6, TRBV5-1 and TRBV20-1, were significantly more frequent in patients than controls.

No antigen has been assigned to these receptors. The protocol used for the library was PCR. Sequencing was performed on an Illumina HiSeq 2500. Unique molecular identifiers were incorporated into TCR beta cDNA libraries to reduce PCR and sequencing biases. The public reads were reprocessed in TCRdb via fastp at Q25 and MiXCR, keeping in-frame beta chains. Rows are unified per CDR3 protein, each entry keeping the most common DNA and genes. Here the sample has about 540,000 distinct CDR3 sequences; about a third occur a single time. The ten biggest clones cover around 5.9% of the sample. Source material: blood. The receptor source for this set is a girl younger than 18 with multiple sclerosis.

In regard to this clonotype: A much larger clone lies one base from this, so it may be a read error. The V gene is TRBV7-2, the J gene TRBJ2-3; no clear D gene. The CDR3 totals 12 residues. Germline V CDR1 and CDR2: SGHTA, FQGNSA. The CDR3 sequence: CVSSATTDTQYF. The CDR3 nucleotides are TGTGTCAGCAGCGCTACAACAGATACGCAGTATTTT.

The chain joins TRBV6-5 to TRBJ1-5; maybe TRBD1 (6 bases). Germline V lookup: CDR1 MNHEY, CDR2 SVGAGI. V was shortened by 8 bases and J by 2 bases, with 19 bases between the two germline ends. The length of the CDR3 is 16 residues. The CDR3 DNA reads TGTGCCAGCGGAACAGGGTTGCTCGGTGGCAATCAGCCCCAGCATTTT. This translates into CASGTGLLGGNQPQHF.

In this sample, this clonotype turned up once. The J gene is TRBJ1-1, the V gene TRBV7-2, with a weak D call TRBD1 (5 bases). Germline V gene data show CDR1 as SGHTA and CDR2 as FQGNSA. The CDR3 has 15 amino acids. Trimming shortened V by 5 bases and J by 0 bases, and 13 bases separated the two germline ends. CDR3 residues: CASSSQGALNTEAFF. CDR3 nucleotides: TGTGCCAGCAGCAGTCAGGGTGCACTGAACACTGAAGCTTTCTTT.

The chain uses TRBV28 and TRBJ1-2; D uncertain. Germline V gene data show CDR1 as MDHEN and CDR2 as SYDVKM. V shed 5 bases and J shed 8 bases, with 12 bases lying between them. The CDR3 extends over 12 amino acids. The CDR3 coding sequence is TGTGCCAGCAGTCGGGAACCCCTGGGCTACACCTTC. Protein sequence: CASSREPLGYTF.

V gene TRBV3-1 combines with J gene TRBJ1-2, with 8 bases aligning to TRBD1. V trimming: 3 bases; J trimming: 7 bases; junction bases outside the gene matches: 10. CDR3 length equals 15 residues. In germline, CDR1 is LGHDT, CDR2 YNNKEL (reference sequence). The CDR3 DNA follows: TGTGCCAGCAGCCAGTACCTTAGGACAGGGCTTGGCTACACCTTC. It yields the protein CASSQYLRTGLGYTF.

The chain carries TRBV9 and TRBJ1-2; 9 positions agree with TRBD1. This CDR3 has 16 amino acids. Germline V gene lookup returns CDR1 SGDLS and CDR2 YYNGEE. V lost 4 bases to trimming and J lost 7 bases; unmatched junction nucleotides: 14. CDR3 sequence: CASSSGQGPLESGYTF. In DNA form, the CDR3 reads TGTGCCAGCAGCTCAGGACAGGGGCCTTTAGAGAGTGGCTACACCTTC.

The J gene is TRBJ2-7, the V gene TRBV14; 7 nucleotides agree with TRBD1. CDR1 and CDR2 (germline): SGHDN, FVKESK. This CDR3 contains 15 residues. V trimming: 4 bases; J trimming: 1 base; junction bases outside the gene matches: 7. In DNA form, the CDR3 reads TGTGCCAGCAGCCCCCTCGGGACAGTTTCCTACGAGCAGTACTTC. It yields the protein CASSPLGTVSYEQYF.

The rearrangement uses TRBV9 and TRBJ2-7; D may be TRBD1 or TRBD2 (6 bases each). Germline V lookup: CDR1 SGDLS, CDR2 YYNGEE. Trimming shortened V by 3 bases and J by 0 bases, and 19 bases separated the two germline ends. There are 17 residues in the CDR3. Written as DNA, the CDR3 is TGTGCCAGCAGCGCCCCATCGGGGGACACCTTCTCCTACGAGCAGTACTTC. Its translation is CASSAPSGDTFSYEQYF.

This clonotype was counted a single time. This chain joins TRBV5-5 and TRBJ2-5, with unresolved D. Per the germline V gene, CDR1 is SGHKS and CDR2 is YYEKEE (reference sequence). This CDR3 has 14 amino acids. The V end was cut by 4 bases, the J end by 1 base, with 11 bases between. CDR3 residues: CASSLPQIQETQYF. CDR3 coding DNA: TGTGCCAGCAGCCTCCCACAGATCCAAGAGACCCAGTACTTC.

J is TRBJ2-5 and V is TRBV5-6; TRBD1 aligns across 9 bases. V trimming: 4 bases; J trimming: 5 bases; junction bases outside the gene matches: 12. Germline CDR1 and CDR2: SGHDT and YYEEEE. The CDR3 loop spans 16 amino acids. The DNA for the CDR3 is TGTGCCAGCAGCGAACAGGGGGCGATCGCGGTGGAGACCCAGTACTTC. It specifies CASSEQGAIAVETQYF. Variable domain in full (rest from reference TRBV5-6 and TRBJ2-5): DAGVTQSPTHLIKTRGQQVTLRCSPKSGHDTVSWYQQALGQGPQFIFQYYEEEERQRGNFPDRFSGHQFPNYSSELNVNALLLGDSALYLCASSEQGAIAVETQYFGPGTRLLVL.

The rearrangement uses TRBV6-6 and TRBJ1-5, with D tentatively TRBD1 (6 bases). CDR3 length: 12 amino acids. The germline V gene encodes CDR1 MNHNY and CDR2 SVGAGI (reference sequence). V shed 7 bases and J shed 6 bases, with 10 bases lying between them. CDR3 sequence reads: CASTQQGQPQHF. DNA of the CDR3: TGTGCCAGCACCCAACAGGGTCAGCCCCAGCATTTT.

The rearrangement links TRBV3-1 to TRBJ2-3; D uncertain. CDR1 is LGHDT, CDR2 YNNKEL, per germline (reference sequence). The germline V and J ends were trimmed by 2 bases and 6 bases, with 12 bases remaining between them. The CDR3 loop spans 14 amino acids. This CDR3 reads CASSQNIQGDTQYF. In DNA, the CDR3 is TGTGCCAGCAGCCAAAATATCCAAGGGGATACGCAGTATTTT.

In DNA form, the CDR3 reads TGCGCCAGCAGCCCCGGTGGTTACGAGAACACTGAAGCTTTCTTT. Its translation: CASSPGGYENTEAFF. The chain couples TRBV5-1 to TRBJ1-1; D call uncertain. Germline loops: CDR1 SGHRS, CDR2 YFSETQ. The CDR3 length is 15 residues. V was cut by 4 bases and J by 1 base, with 14 bases left in between.

Details on this clonotype: Mismatch with germline at one junction end may stem from a read error. CDR3: CASTAGEDDGSTF. CDR3 bases: TGTGCCAGCACTGCGGGGGAGGACGATGGCTCCACCTTC. V gene TRBV9 combines with J gene TRBJ1-2, with D possibly being TRBD1 (5 bases). The CDR3 has 13 amino acids. The V gene's germline CDR1 is SGDLS and CDR2 YYNGEE.

This clonotype has more than one count but fewer than ten. The V gene is TRBV11-2, the J gene TRBJ2-7; D possibly uses TRBD1 or TRBD2 (5 bases each). The CDR3 runs to 18 residues. Germline V gives CDR1 SGHAT, CDR2 FQNNGV. Trimming stripped 4 bases from V and 1 base from J, with 23 bases between. The CDR3 DNA is TGTGCCAGCAGCTCAGGAGTAGTAAGGGGACCCACTTCCTACGAGCAGTACTTC. This gives the protein CASSSGVVRGPTSYEQYF.

The DNA for the CDR3 is TGTGCCAGCAGAACACAGACAAGCTCCTACAATGAGCAGTTCTTC. Translated: CASRTQTSSYNEQFF. This chain connects TRBV2 to TRBJ2-1; D not resolved. Trimming removed 6 bases at V and 0 bases at J, with 12 bases between. This CDR3 region has 15 residues. CDR1 SNHLY and CDR2 FYNNEI come from the germline V gene. Full variable domain (outside the CDR3, taken from reference TRBV2 and TRBJ2-1): EPEVTQTPSHQVTQMGQEVILRCVPISNHLYFYWYRQILGQKVEFLVSFYNNEISEKSEIFDDQFSVERPDGSNFTLKIRSTKLEDSAMYFCASRTQTSSYNEQFFGPGTRLTVL.

This chain links TRBV5-5 with TRBJ2-5, with TRBD2 matching 8 bases. After removal of 4 bases from V and 2 bases from J, the junction contained 13 bases not matched to a gene. Looked up from germline, CDR1 is SGHKS and CDR2 is YYEKEE (reference sequence). There are 17 residues in the CDR3. This CDR3 is CASSLRLKASGQETQYF. The DNA for the CDR3 is TGTGCCAGCAGCCTCCGTCTAAAGGCTAGCGGGCAAGAGACCCAGTACTTC.

The chain couples TRBV6-5 to TRBJ1-5, with D possibly matching TRBD1 (5 bases). Trimming pared 4 bases from V and 4 bases from J, leaving 14 bases between. Germline V gives CDR1 MNHEY, CDR2 SVGAGI. The length of the CDR3 is 15 residues. The DNA of the CDR3 is TGTGCCAGCAGTTCCTCCCTTGGGGCAAATCAGCCCCAGCATTTT. Its translation: CASSSSLGANQPQHF.

This clonotype was seen only a few times. Here the CDR3 DNA reads TGCAGCGTTGACGGTCTACGGGGGGGCACAGATACGCAGTATTTT. Its protein is CSVDGLRGGTDTQYF. The chain has TRBV29-1 and TRBJ2-3; 7 positions match TRBD2. From germline, CDR1 is SQVTM and CDR2 ANQGSEA. V gave up 3 bases and J gave up 1 base; unmatched junction bases: 7. The CDR3 contains 15 residues.

The chain joins TRBV6-5 to TRBJ1-1; D is undetermined. Germline assignment: CDR1 MNHEY and CDR2 SVGAGI. The CDR3 spans 16 residues. The V and J ends lost 0 bases and 0 bases respectively, with 11 bases between them. CDR3 residues: CASSYSFTLMNTEAFF. DNA of the CDR3: TGTGCCAGCAGTTACTCCTTCACGTTGATGAACACTGAAGCTTTCTTT.

The chain links TRBV12-3 or TRBV12-4 to TRBJ1-1; no definite D call. The CDR3 is 13 residues long. The V end lost 6 bases, the J end lost 0 bases, and 8 bases lay between the germline ends. The CDR3 region has the DNA TGTGCCAGCAGGCTATCAGTGAACACTGAAGCTTTCTTT. Amino acid sequence: CASRLSVNTEAFF.

CDR3 protein: CSVAPGTAKETQYF. The CDR3 DNA follows: TGCAGCGTTGCCCCGGGGACAGCGAAAGAGACCCAGTACTTC. This chain uses TRBV29-1 with TRBJ2-5, with TRBD1 identical over 7 bases. This CDR3 is 14 amino acids long. CDR1 and CDR2 (germline): SQVTM, ANQGSEA. With V trimmed by 4 bases and J by 3 bases, 8 bases remained unmatched.